This entry is about one T cell receptor beta chain. This clone was detected only once. No cognate antigen has been identified for it. No clone much larger than this one lies a single base away; base qualities are absent. Healthy HIV-negative adults with no recently reported acute infections or vaccinations were included as donors. Only Caucasian adults living in Nashville, Tennessee, USA were represented among the donors. CD4+ T cells were enriched through magnetic negative selection, after which naive cells were positively selected on CD45RA and the remaining negative fraction served as the memory subset. Blood was obtained by leukapheresis, after which PBMCs were separated by Ficoll-Histopaque density gradient centrifugation and cryopreserved in liquid nitrogen vapor phase. Analytical flow cytometry was used to check the purity and quantity of every magnetically sorted T cell population. Each sorted fraction had its genomic DNA isolated and then quantified by UV absorbance on a Nanodrop 2000c.

The sample is drawn from a study of shared clonotypes between healthy human individuals (dated by TCRdb to 2018 to 2020). Study-wide context: A few men and a couple of women, aged 18 to 49 years, made up the cohort. To increase sequencing depth and limit assay-specific biases, TCR repertoire library preparation and sequencing were carried out by different laboratories using diverse techniques. Leukapheresis yielded between about 0.8 and 8.9 billion PBMCs per donor. To estimate repertoire size and how much clonotype sharing occurs between individuals, the study deeply sequenced the blood TCR repertoires of 4 to 6 healthy adults. For each donor, three plates each were used for CD4 naive and CD4 memory, two plates were used for CD8 naive, and one plate was used for CD8 memory.

V loses 7 bases, J loses 4 bases, and the germline ends lie 13 bases apart. Looking up the germline V gene yields CDR1 KGHSH and CDR2 LQKENI. The CDR3 numbers 13 residues from cysteine through phenylalanine. Just the 39-base CDR3 DNA is kept, in frame starting at base 1. General conclusions and limits of the study: About 5% of naive CD4, 3.5% of naive CD8, around 2.3% of memory CD4, and around 0.42% of memory CD8 clonotypes were shared across several donors. The small number of donors limited the genetic and exposure-history diversity represented. Sampling was limited to blood, and TCR repertoires in tissue likely differ from TCR repertoires in blood. Larger estimated clonotype richness was generally found for naive subsets than for memory subsets. Compared with non-shared clonotypes, clonotypes shared by all four sorted-subset donors had higher generation probabilities. Based on pairwise subsampling, the degree of clonotype sharing among donors was expected to be affected by sequencing depth. Even with the large sequencing depth, rarefaction of the sorted-subset datasets indicated that sequencing was incomplete.

Using the deep immunoSEQ assay, TCR CDR3 regions were amplified from genomic DNA by multiplex PCR. For each cell subset, the extracted genomic DNA was distributed evenly across all wells of several immunoSEQ 96-well plates, and each plate served as one replicate. For sorted subsets, around 0.2 ug genomic DNA, equal to 30,000 to 35,000 T cell genomes, was loaded into each replicate PCR. Purified libraries were measured with a Qubit 3.0 fluorometer, size-checked on a Bioanalyzer 2100, and measured again with the KAPA Library Quantification kit. Every immunoSEQ 96-well plate was sequenced on a separate single-read 150-cycle Illumina NextSeq 550 flow cell. In the paper's pipeline: Because the immunoSEQ output held only junctional sequences and lacked quality scores, the filtering could not match the filtering applied to full-length reads. Sequences were annotated with PyIR, a Python wrapper for IgBLAST v1.9, using IMGT germline references to assign V/J genes and CDR3. Reads were removed for weak V/J assignments (E-value above 1e-6), missing CDR3, stop codons, out-of-frame junctions, or ambiguous translated residues. V3J clonotypes were defined as sequences sharing an identical inferred V gene, J gene, and CDR3 amino acid sequence. Percentage overlap between repertoires was calculated by dividing the number of shared unique clonotypes by the size of the smaller repertoire. Repertoire richness was assessed with RTK rarefaction, the Chao1 estimator, and Recon v2.1 estimates of unobserved clonotypes. OLGA was used to compute generation probabilities for all TCRbeta clonotypes that the gDNA method yielded from a few donors. Drawn from immuneACCESS, this table holds only the in-frame rearrangements with V and J called that TCRdb kept. Clones are partly lost; checked studies trace under half to an unresolved V gene and leave the rest unexplained. V and J calls and clone size are as listed in that table; D and trimming were resolved from the DNA. This sample gives approximately 2.5 million clones in total; 80% to 95% of them show up just once. In total, the top ten clones hold 0.36% of the sample.

The sequence came from a young man in good health. Some clones in this sample may be carry-over from other donors' samples. The V and J segments used are TRBV18 and TRBJ1-1; no D segment can be confidently identified. The specimen was naive CD4+ T cells from PBMCs. The cell subset or site label on this specimen signifies: CD45RA+ positively selected. The nucleotide sequence is TGTGCCAGCTACACCGTTTTGGGCACTGAAGCTTTCTTT. Protein translation: CASYTVLGTEAFF.